Only a few counts were recorded for the clone carrying this T cell receptor beta chain. Its target is not known. The record originates from a study of shared clonotypes between healthy human individuals. Broader study findings: Investigators expected sequencing depth to affect clonotype sharing among donors.

With 1 base removed from V and 1 base from J, the gap between germline ends came to 10 bases. From germline, CDR1 is MGHRA and CDR2 YSYEKL. This CDR3 has 15 residues. In unsorted samples, genomic DNA was obtained using tens of millions of PBMCs. Genomic DNA (from each subset) was split evenly across several immunoSEQ plates. Original processing notes: Junction-only immunoSEQ sequences carried no quality scores, so filtering differed. The repertoire was sequenced with immunoSEQ multiplex PCR; TCRdb's copy has only in-frame clones and lacks some. The V and J calls and the clone size are those of that table, but D and trimming were determined from the DNA. The top ten clones hold around 12% of a sample with fewer than 600,000 clones, 70% to 80% of them seen once.

This TCR was sampled from a woman in her forties in good health. Some clones in this sample may be carry-over from other donors' samples. V is TRBV4-1 and J is TRBJ2-5; D gene uncertain. Input material: PBMCs. CDR3 residues: CASSQVGTTQETQYF. CDR3 DNA: TGCGCCAGCAGCCAAGTGGGTACCACCCAAGAGACCCAGTACTTC.